Listed below are T cell receptor beta chains from one sample, sequenced in a study of follicular helper T cells after annual influenza vaccination. Clones were read by immunoSEQ multiplex PCR, and TCRdb kept only the in-frame ones, dropping some. The sample records several thousand clones, over 80% being singletons. The sample was CXCR5+ CD38- circulating T follicular helper cells from blood, taken 7 days after influenza vaccination. The receptors shown here come from an adult who received the influenza vaccine. Both conserved end residues are trimmed from each CDR3.

CDR3 protein	V gene	J gene
AWSSEGVTDTQY	TRBV30	TRBJ2-3
AWSVAAREKLF	TRBV30	TRBJ1-4
ASSLTVASGGYEQY	TRBV27	TRBJ2-7
ASIRVVVETQY	TRBV6-5	TRBJ2-5
AWTGGNTIY	TRBV30	TRBJ1-3
ASSGTGNRYNEQF	TRBV9	TRBJ2-1
ASSNDRNTEAF	TRBV6-6	TRBJ1-1
ASSERVQGRHGYT	TRBV6-1	TRBJ1-2
ASRSKDSYEQY	TRBV5-8	TRBJ2-7
ATSRGGLSTDTQY	TRBV2	TRBJ2-3
ASSRTWSTYEQY	TRBV5-6	TRBJ2-7
SARTDFNEKLF	TRBV29-1	TRBJ1-4